The rows below give T cell receptor beta chains drawn from one sample of a study of blood T cell repertoires in COVID-19. The repertoire was sequenced with immunoSEQ multiplex PCR; TCRdb's copy has only in-frame clones and lacks some. There are around 140,000 clones in the sample; roughly 85% occur only once, and roughly 4.3% lies in the top ten. The source material was PBMCs or T cells enriched from blood (not recorded which). These receptors were obtained from a man in his fifties or sixties who had recovered from COVID-19. CDR3s include the opening cysteine and the closing phenylalanine or tryptophan. The D gene is left open where the match is weak. Size is stated for part of the rows, as once, few or many counts, or as a class when the clone is expanded.

CDR3nt: TGTGCCAGCAGCAAACAGGGGAGGACAGATACGCAGTATTTT
CDR3aa: CASSKQGRTDTQYF
v_gene: TRBV7-2
abundance: -
j_gene: TRBJ2-3
d_gene: -

CDR3nt: TGCGCCAGCAGCCCTACGATCGGCAGGGGATATGGCTACACCTTC
CDR3aa: CASSPTIGRGYGYTF
v_gene: TRBV5-1
abundance: once
j_gene: TRBJ1-2
d_gene: -

CDR3nt: TGTGCCAGCAGTCACTTGACAGGGCAAAGCAATCAGCCCCAGCATTTT
CDR3aa: CASSHLTGQSNQPQHF
v_gene: TRBV28
abundance: -
j_gene: TRBJ1-5
d_gene: TRBD1

CDR3nt: TGTGCCAGCAGCTTAGACTTACGGGGAAGTGAGCAGTTCTTC
CDR3aa: CASSLDLRGSEQFF
v_gene: TRBV7-9
abundance: -
j_gene: TRBJ2-1
d_gene: -

CDR3nt: TGTGTCAGCAGCTTAGACAGGGAGACCCAGTACTTC
CDR3aa: CVSSLDRETQYF
v_gene: TRBV7-8
abundance: -
j_gene: TRBJ2-5
d_gene: -

CDR3nt: TGCGCCAGCAGCGCAACAGGGGGCGCGGGAAAACTGTTTTTT
CDR3aa: CASSATGGAGKLFF
v_gene: TRBV5-1
abundance: -
j_gene: TRBJ1-4
d_gene: TRBD1

CDR3nt: TGTGCCAGCGGGCTCACGCTGGGAGGGTACGAGCAGTACTTC
CDR3aa: CASGLTLGGYEQYF
v_gene: TRBV7-2
abundance: once
j_gene: TRBJ2-7
d_gene: TRBD2

CDR3nt: TGTGCCAGCAGCGTAAGGGGACAGGGGAGTGAGACCCAGTACTTC
CDR3aa: CASSVRGQGSETQYF
v_gene: TRBV9
abundance: -
j_gene: TRBJ2-5
d_gene: TRBD1

CDR3nt: TGTGCCAGCAGCCGACAGGTTAGCTCCTATAATTCACCCCTCCACTTT
CDR3aa: CASSRQVSSYNSPLHF
v_gene: TRBV9
abundance: -
j_gene: TRBJ1-6
d_gene: -

CDR3nt: TGTGCCAGCAGCCGAGAGAGCGGGAAGGCCTCCTACGAGCAGTACTTC
CDR3aa: CASSRESGKASYEQYF
v_gene: TRBV7-8
abundance: -
j_gene: TRBJ2-7
d_gene: TRBD2

CDR3nt: TGCGCCAGCAGCACAGGACAGGGCCGGACGTTAACAGGCACTGAAGCTTTCTTT
CDR3aa: CASSTGQGRTLTGTEAFF
v_gene: TRBV5-1
abundance: -
j_gene: TRBJ1-1
d_gene: TRBD1

CDR3nt: TGTGCCAGCATACGGACTAGCACGAACACCGGGGAGCTGTTTTTT
CDR3aa: CASIRTSTNTGELFF
v_gene: TRBV28
abundance: once
j_gene: TRBJ2-2
d_gene: TRBD2

CDR3nt: TGTGCCAGCTCACCGGACAGGGAAGGGCGTGGCTACACCTTC
CDR3aa: CASSPDREGRGYTF
v_gene: TRBV18
abundance: -
j_gene: TRBJ1-2
d_gene: TRBD1

CDR3nt: TGTGCCAGCAGCGCGAAAGGGACAGGGAGCTATGGCTACACCTTC
CDR3aa: CASSAKGTGSYGYTF
v_gene: TRBV11-2
abundance: few
j_gene: TRBJ1-2
d_gene: TRBD1

CDR3nt: TGTGCCAGCAGGTGGGGCTCTCCCACAGATACGCAGTATTTT
CDR3aa: CASRWGSPTDTQYF
v_gene: TRBV7-2
abundance: -
j_gene: TRBJ2-3
d_gene: -

CDR3nt: TGTGCCAGCAGTTTTACAGGGGGCGGTCAGCCCCAGCATTTT
CDR3aa: CASSFTGGGQPQHF
v_gene: TRBV6-2/TRBV6-3
abundance: -
j_gene: TRBJ1-5
d_gene: TRBD1

CDR3nt: TGTGCCAGCACCACCGGGGGTCAGCCCCAGCATTTT
CDR3aa: CASTTGGQPQHF
v_gene: TRBV28
abundance: -
j_gene: TRBJ1-5
d_gene: -

CDR3nt: TGTGCCAGCAGCTTCCTCACAGATACGCAGTATTTT
CDR3aa: CASSFLTDTQYF
v_gene: TRBV7-2
abundance: -
j_gene: TRBJ2-3
d_gene: -

CDR3nt: TGTGCCAGCAGCTCGTCCGCAGGGGGCAACAACTATGGCTACACCTTC
CDR3aa: CASSSSAGGNNYGYTF
v_gene: TRBV7-2
abundance: -
j_gene: TRBJ1-2
d_gene: TRBD1

CDR3nt: TGTGCCAGCAGCCTAGTAAGTGGTCCCGGGGCCAACGTCCTGACTTTC
CDR3aa: CASSLVSGPGANVLTF
v_gene: TRBV14
abundance: -
j_gene: TRBJ2-6
d_gene: -

CDR3nt: TGTGCCAGCAGCCTCTCTGCAGATACGCAGTATTTT
CDR3aa: CASSLSADTQYF
v_gene: TRBV5-6
abundance: -
j_gene: TRBJ2-3
d_gene: -

CDR3nt: TGCGCCAGCAGCCGAGGGCGGCGGGAGGCTTACTACAATGAGCAGTTCTTC
CDR3aa: CASSRGRREAYYNEQFF
v_gene: TRBV4-3
abundance: -
j_gene: TRBJ2-1
d_gene: TRBD2

CDR3nt: TGTGCCAGCAGCACAAGACAGGCTCAAGGGGAAAAACTGTTTTTT
CDR3aa: CASSTRQAQGEKLFF
v_gene: TRBV7-9
abundance: -
j_gene: TRBJ1-4
d_gene: -

CDR3nt: TGCAGCGTCCAGGGGGGAAGGACTGAAGCTTTCTTT
CDR3aa: CSVQGGRTEAFF
v_gene: TRBV29-1
abundance: -
j_gene: TRBJ1-1
d_gene: TRBD1

CDR3nt: TGTGCCAGCAGTGCGGGACAGCTAGGCTACACCTTC
CDR3aa: CASSAGQLGYTF
v_gene: TRBV2
abundance: -
j_gene: TRBJ1-2
d_gene: TRBD1

CDR3nt: TGTGCCAGCTCACCCCCGGGACAGTACGATAATTCACCCCTCCACTTT
CDR3aa: CASSPPGQYDNSPLHF
v_gene: TRBV18
abundance: -
j_gene: TRBJ1-6
d_gene: TRBD1

CDR3nt: TGTGCCAGCAGCTTAGCGGCGGGACTAGTAGGAGATACGCAGTATTTT
CDR3aa: CASSLAAGLVGDTQYF
v_gene: TRBV7-2
abundance: -
j_gene: TRBJ2-3
d_gene: TRBD2

CDR3nt: TGTGCCAGCAGCTCTCCCGAGGACAGGGAGTTTAGGAACACTGAAGCTTTCTTT
CDR3aa: CASSSPEDREFRNTEAFF
v_gene: TRBV28
abundance: -
j_gene: TRBJ1-1
d_gene: TRBD1

CDR3nt: TGCGCCAGCACCTCCCGGGGGGGGGATATTAGCAATCAGCCCCAGCATTTT
CDR3aa: CASTSRGGDISNQPQHF
v_gene: TRBV23-1
abundance: -
j_gene: TRBJ1-5
d_gene: -

CDR3nt: TGTGCCTGGAGTGTTGGACAGGGACTCTACTACGAGCAGTACTTC
CDR3aa: CAWSVGQGLYYEQYF
v_gene: TRBV30
abundance: -
j_gene: TRBJ2-7
d_gene: TRBD1

CDR3nt: TGTGCCAGCAGCCCCCTCGCAGGGCCTAATGAAAAACTGTTTTTT
CDR3aa: CASSPLAGPNEKLFF
v_gene: TRBV9
abundance: -
j_gene: TRBJ1-4
d_gene: -

CDR3nt: TGTGCCTGGAGTCTTGGGACAGGGCCCTTTAGCAATCAGCCCCAGCATTTT
CDR3aa: CAWSLGTGPFSNQPQHF
v_gene: TRBV30
abundance: once
j_gene: TRBJ1-5
d_gene: TRBD1

CDR3nt: TGTGCCAGCAGCTCGCCTACTAGCGGGAGAACAGATACGCAGTATTTT
CDR3aa: CASSSPTSGRTDTQYF
v_gene: TRBV5-4
abundance: once
j_gene: TRBJ2-3
d_gene: TRBD2

CDR3nt: TGTGCCAGCAGCCAAGCTAGACCCTCGAGGGACACCATATATTTT
CDR3aa: CASSQARPSRDTIYF
v_gene: TRBV3-1/TRBV3-2
abundance: -
j_gene: TRBJ1-3
d_gene: -

CDR3nt: TGCGCCAGCAGGGCGACGGGTGTAACTGGAAACACCATATATTTT
CDR3aa: CASRATGVTGNTIYF
v_gene: TRBV5-1
abundance: -
j_gene: TRBJ1-3
d_gene: -

CDR3nt: TGTGCCAGCAGGAGACTAGCGAAAGAGACCCAGTACTTC
CDR3aa: CASRRLAKETQYF
v_gene: TRBV7-8
abundance: -
j_gene: TRBJ2-5
d_gene: TRBD2

CDR3nt: TGTGCCTGGAGTGTTGTAACAGGGTCTGGAAACACCATATATTTT
CDR3aa: CAWSVVTGSGNTIYF
v_gene: TRBV30
abundance: -
j_gene: TRBJ1-3
d_gene: -

CDR3nt: TGTGCCATCAGTCCGGGACAGAACAATCAGCCCCAGCATTTT
CDR3aa: CAISPGQNNQPQHF
v_gene: TRBV10-3
abundance: -
j_gene: TRBJ1-5
d_gene: TRBD1

CDR3nt: TGCGCCAGCAGCCCCGGGACAGGATCTGAAGCTTTCTTT
CDR3aa: CASSPGTGSEAFF
v_gene: TRBV5-1
abundance: -
j_gene: TRBJ1-1
d_gene: TRBD1

CDR3nt: TGCGCCAGCAGCCAAGACACGGGAGAACCCACAGATACGCAGTATTTT
CDR3aa: CASSQDTGEPTDTQYF
v_gene: TRBV4-3
abundance: -
j_gene: TRBJ2-3
d_gene: -

CDR3nt: TGTGCCAGCAGCTTATACGGGGACAGGGGGCGGGAAGACTATGGCTACACCTTC
CDR3aa: CASSLYGDRGREDYGYTF
v_gene: TRBV7-9
abundance: -
j_gene: TRBJ1-2
d_gene: TRBD1

CDR3nt: TGTGCCACCAGTGATTCTGGACAGACGGGTTTTGCTTTCTTT
CDR3aa: CATSDSGQTGFAFF
v_gene: TRBV24-1
abundance: -
j_gene: TRBJ1-1
d_gene: -

CDR3nt: TGTGCCAGCGACAGGGTCGGGGAGCTGTTTTTT
CDR3aa: CASDRVGELFF
v_gene: TRBV6-5
abundance: once
j_gene: TRBJ2-2
d_gene: TRBD1

CDR3nt: TGTGCCAGCAGCGAAGGGCTTCGCTATAATTCACCCCTCCACTTT
CDR3aa: CASSEGLRYNSPLHF
v_gene: TRBV14
abundance: -
j_gene: TRBJ1-6
d_gene: -

CDR3nt: TGTGCCTGGAGTGTCCTAGGACAGGGGGCGGGAAACACCATATATTTT
CDR3aa: CAWSVLGQGAGNTIYF
v_gene: TRBV30
abundance: -
j_gene: TRBJ1-3
d_gene: TRBD1

CDR3nt: TGTGCCAGCAGTGACTCGACGGCAGGGGATGGCTACACCTTC
CDR3aa: CASSDSTAGDGYTF
v_gene: TRBV6-4
abundance: few
j_gene: TRBJ1-2
d_gene: -

CDR3nt: TGTGCCAGCAGCTTAGGCCCCAGGAATTCACCCCTCCACTTT
CDR3aa: CASSLGPRNSPLHF
v_gene: TRBV7-2
abundance: -
j_gene: TRBJ1-6
d_gene: -

CDR3nt: TGTGCCAGCAGTAGGGACAGGGGAAGCCAGCCCCAGCATTTT
CDR3aa: CASSRDRGSQPQHF
v_gene: TRBV28
abundance: -
j_gene: TRBJ1-5
d_gene: TRBD1

CDR3nt: TGTGCCAGCAGCGTAGCCGGGGAGTTGTACGAGCAGTACTTC
CDR3aa: CASSVAGELYEQYF
v_gene: TRBV9
abundance: -
j_gene: TRBJ2-7
d_gene: -

CDR3nt: TGTGCCAGCAGTCCCTACGGGACAAATGAAAAACTGTTTTTT
CDR3aa: CASSPYGTNEKLFF
v_gene: TRBV28
abundance: once
j_gene: TRBJ1-4
d_gene: -

CDR3nt: TGTGCCAGCAGTTTAGTGGACAGGGGGCGGTACGAGCAGTACTTC
CDR3aa: CASSLVDRGRYEQYF
v_gene: TRBV27
abundance: -
j_gene: TRBJ2-7
d_gene: TRBD1

CDR3nt: TGTGCCTGGAGTGTATCGCTACTCTCTGGAAACACCATATATTTT
CDR3aa: CAWSVSLLSGNTIYF
v_gene: TRBV30
abundance: -
j_gene: TRBJ1-3
d_gene: -